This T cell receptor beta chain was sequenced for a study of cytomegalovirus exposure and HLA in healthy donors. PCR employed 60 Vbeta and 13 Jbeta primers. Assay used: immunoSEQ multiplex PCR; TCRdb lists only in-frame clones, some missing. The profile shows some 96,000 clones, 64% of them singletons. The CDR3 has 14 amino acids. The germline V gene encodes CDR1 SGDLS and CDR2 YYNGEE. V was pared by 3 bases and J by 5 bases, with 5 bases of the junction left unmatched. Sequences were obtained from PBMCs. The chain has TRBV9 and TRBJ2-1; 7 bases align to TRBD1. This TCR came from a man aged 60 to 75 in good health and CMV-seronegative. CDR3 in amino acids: CASSGGQTNNEQFF. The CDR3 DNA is TGTGCCAGCAGCGGGGGACAGACGAACAATGAGCAGTTCTTC.